The following is a T cell receptor (beta chain) sequence with its context. This entry is derived from a study of cytotoxic CD8 clonotypes in ibrutinib-treated CLL. Germline values: CDR1 SGHDN, CDR2 FVKESK. The CDR3 spans 14 residues. Deletions cut 1 base from V and 3 bases from J, with 10 bases between. Profiling relied on immunoSEQ multiplex PCR, and the TCRdb table lists in-frame clones only, not all of them. The table has 28,000 or so clones, 62% seen once. This clonotype originated in a human donor with chronic lymphocytic leukemia. The sequencing here drew on PBMCs, taken before ibrutinib treatment. The chain combines TRBV14 with TRBJ2-7, with no clear D. The CDR3 DNA is TGTGCCAGCAGCCAAGGGATGTGGGGCTACGAGCAGTACTTC. As protein: CASSQGMWGYEQYF. The variable domain in full, with the rest retrieved from reference TRBV14 and TRBJ2-7, is EAGVTQFPSHSVIEKGQTVTLRCDPISGHDNLYWYRRVMGKEIKFLLHFVKESKQDESGMPNNRFLAERTGGTYSTLKVQPAELEDSGVYFCASSQGMWGYEQYFGPGTRLTVT.